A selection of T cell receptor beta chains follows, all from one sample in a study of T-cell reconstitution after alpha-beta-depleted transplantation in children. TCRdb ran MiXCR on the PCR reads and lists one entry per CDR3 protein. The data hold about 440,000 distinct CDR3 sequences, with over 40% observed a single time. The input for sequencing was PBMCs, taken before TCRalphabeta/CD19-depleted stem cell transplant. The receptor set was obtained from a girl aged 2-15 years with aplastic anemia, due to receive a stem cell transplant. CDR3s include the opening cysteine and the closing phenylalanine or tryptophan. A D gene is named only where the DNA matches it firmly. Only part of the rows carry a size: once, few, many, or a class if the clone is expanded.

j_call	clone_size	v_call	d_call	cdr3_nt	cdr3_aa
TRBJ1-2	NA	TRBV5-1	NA	TGCGCCAGCAGCTTGGAACCAGACTACTATGGCTACACCTTC	CASSLEPDYYGYTF
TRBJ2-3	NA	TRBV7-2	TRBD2	TGTGCCAGCAGTCCTAGCGGGGGGCCCCGAGATACGCAGTATTTT	CASSPSGGPRDTQYF
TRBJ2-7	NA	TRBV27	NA	TGTGCCAGCAGTCCTAGCCAACAGGTTCTCACAGGAGTCGAGCAGTACTTC	CASSPSQQVLTGVEQYF
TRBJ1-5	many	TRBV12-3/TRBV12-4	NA	TGTGCCAGCAGTTTAAGTCAGAGTAATCAGCCCCAGCATTTT	CASSLSQSNQPQHF
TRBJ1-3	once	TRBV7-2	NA	TGTGCCAGCAGCTTCAGGTCCTCCTCTGGAAACACCATATATTTT	CASSFRSSSGNTIYF
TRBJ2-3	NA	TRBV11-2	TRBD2	TGTGCCAGCAGCTTTCCCCCCCTAGCGGGAGGTCGAGCAGATACGCAGTATTTT	CASSFPPLAGGRADTQYF
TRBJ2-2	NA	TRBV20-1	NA	TGCAGTGCTTCCTGGACCATCTCCGGGGAGCTGTTTTTT	CSASWTISGELFF
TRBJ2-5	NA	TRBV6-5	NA	TGTGCCAGCAGTTATCGGCGGGGAACCCAAGAGACCCAGTACTTC	CASSYRRGTQETQYF
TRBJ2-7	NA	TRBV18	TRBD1	TGTGCCAGCTCAGCCGGGACAGGGTCGTACGAGCAGTACTTC	CASSAGTGSYEQYF
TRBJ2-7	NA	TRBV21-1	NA	TGTGCCATCAGCCGGGATGTCCTCTGCGAGCAGTACTTC	CAISRDVLCEQYF
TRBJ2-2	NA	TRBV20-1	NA	TGCAGTGCTAGCGGGAGACACACCGGGGAGCTGTTTTTT	CSASGRHTGELFF
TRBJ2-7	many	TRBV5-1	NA	TGCGCCAGCAGCTTTCAGGGCTACGAGCAGTACTTC	CASSFQGYEQYF
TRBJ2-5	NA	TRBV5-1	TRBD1	TGCGCCAGCAGCTTATGGGGACAGCTCTCAGAGACCCAGTACTTC	CASSLWGQLSETQYF
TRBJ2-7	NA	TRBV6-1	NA	TGTGCCAGCAAAAGCCTCTACGAGCAGTACTTC	CASKSLYEQYF
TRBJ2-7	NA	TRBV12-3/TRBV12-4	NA	TGTGCCAGCAGTACACCCCGGAGGGGTACCTACGAGCAGTACTTC	CASSTPRRGTYEQYF
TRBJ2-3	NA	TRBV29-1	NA	TGCAGCGTTGAAGGGGGAGACGGAGATACGCAGTATTTT	CSVEGGDGDTQYF
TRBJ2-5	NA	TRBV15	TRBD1	TGTGCCACCAGTACTCGAAAGACAGGGTCAGAGACCCAGTACTTC	CATSTRKTGSETQYF
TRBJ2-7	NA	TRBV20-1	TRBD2	TGCAGTGCTAGAGATCGGCCCGGCGGGGGGGCCTACGAGCAGTACTTC	CSARDRPGGGAYEQYF
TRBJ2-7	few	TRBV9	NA	TGTGCCAGCAGCGTAGGGGGGGACGGTAGAAGGTACGAGCAGTACTTC	CASSVGGDGRRYEQYF
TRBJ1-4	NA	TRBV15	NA	TGTGCCACCAGCAGAGATCTGAGGGACGGCCTTAGAAAACTGTTTTTT	CATSRDLRDGLRKLFF
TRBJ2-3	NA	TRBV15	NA	TGTGCCACCAGCGACTATTCGGGTACGCAGTATTTT	CATSDYSGTQYF
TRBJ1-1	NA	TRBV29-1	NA	TGCAGCGTCTCCAGCACTGAAGCTTTCTTT	CSVSSTEAFF